These 3 T cell receptor beta chains came from one sample sequenced in a study of cytomegalovirus exposure and HLA in healthy donors. The PCR used 60 Vbeta and 13 Jbeta primers. The assay was immunoSEQ multiplex PCR, and TCRdb's table has in-frame clones only and misses some. The sample has roughly 170,000 clones, 80% seen once. What was sequenced was PBMCs. These receptors all come from a boy between 10 and 17 years old in good health and CMV-seronegative.

The CDR3 protein is CASTPVYATNEKLFF. In nucleotides, the CDR3 is TGTGCCAGCACCCCTGTCTACGCAACTAATGAAAAACTGTTTTTT. J is TRBJ1-4 and V is TRBV6-1; D call uncertain. V was pared by 7 bases and J by 0 bases, with 12 bases between. There are 15 residues in the CDR3. Germline CDR1 MNHNS, CDR2 SASEGT.

The J gene is TRBJ1-6, the V gene TRBV18, with TRBD1 as a possible D gene (6 bases). In germline, CDR1 is KGHSH, CDR2 LQKENI. The V and J ends lost 4 bases and 7 bases respectively, with 14 bases between them. CDR3 size: 15 residues. CDR3 region: CASSLGDTENSPLHF. The CDR3 DNA follows: TGTGCCAGCTCACTAGGGGACACGGAAAATTCACCCCTCCACTTT.

This chain joins TRBV19 and TRBJ1-2, with a tentative D call TRBD1 (5 bases). The CDR3 is 16 amino acids. With 1 base removed from V and 0 bases from J, the gap between germline ends came to 12 bases. Germline V gene data show CDR1 as LNHDA and CDR2 as SQIVND (reference sequence). The CDR3 sequence: CASSIGRAGPNYGYTF. DNA of the CDR3: TGTGCCAGTAGTATAGGTAGGGCGGGACCTAACTATGGCTACACCTTC.